These 5 T cell receptor beta chains originate from one sample sequenced in a study of T cell responses to AZD1222 COVID-19 vaccine. The repertoire was sequenced with immunoSEQ multiplex PCR; TCRdb's copy has only in-frame clones and lacks some. The table includes 100,000 to 150,000 clones, about nine tenths detected once. The input for sequencing was peripheral blood, taken on day 0 of MenACWY control vaccination. The receptors were sampled from an adult in good health.

The chain joins TRBV28 to TRBJ2-7, with D unresolved. Trimming shortened V by 6 bases and J by 7 bases, and 7 bases separated the two germline ends. The CDR3 runs 10 residues. The germline V gene encodes CDR1 MDHEN and CDR2 SYDVKM. The CDR3 protein is CASSSREQYF. The CDR3 region has the DNA TGTGCCAGCAGCTCGAGGGAGCAGTACTTC.

The count of this clone is one. The rearrangement links TRBV27 to TRBJ1-5; D not resolved. Germline values: CDR1 MNHEY, CDR2 SMNVEV (reference sequence). The CDR3 is made up of 16 amino acids. V was cut by 2 bases and J by 12 bases, with 23 bases left in between. The CDR3 DNA reads as TGTGCCAGCAGTTTAAATTCTATATCGGGTAAAGCGCTCCAGCATTTT. Translation gives CASSLNSISGKALQHF.

The V call is TRBV9, the J call TRBJ2-2; D may be TRBD2 (6 bases). This CDR3 region has 14 residues. The germline gives CDR1 SGDLS, CDR2 YYNGEE. V dropped 4 bases and J dropped 6 bases, with 13 bases sitting between them. Here the CDR3 reads CASSRDSKAGELFF. CDR3 sequence (DNA): TGTGCCAGCAGCCGGGACTCCAAGGCCGGGGAGCTGTTTTTT.

Only one count was recorded for this clone. The V and J genes are TRBV10-3 and TRBJ1-5; 11 bases map to TRBD1. This CDR3 has 15 amino acids. The ends lost 5 bases at V and 7 bases at J; junction bases unmatched: 7. The germline V gene has CDR1 ENHRY and CDR2 SYGVKD. The CDR3, as DNA: TGTGCCATCAGTCCCGGGACAGGGGGTCGGCAGCCCCAGCATTTT. Protein sequence: CAISPGTGGRQPQHF.

The V and J genes are TRBV6-1 and TRBJ1-2; D call uncertain. CDR3 length: 14 residues. With 2 bases removed from V and 6 bases from J, the gap between germline ends came to 13 bases. Germline-derived CDR1 and CDR2 are MNHNS and SASEGT. The CDR3 here is CASSERAGGDGYTF. DNA of the CDR3: TGTGCCAGCAGTGAACGGGCGGGTGGGGATGGCTACACCTTC.